The clone carrying this TCR beta chain was recorded many times. Its matching antigen is unknown. This beta chain was picked up by a library intended for alpha chains and is off target, so its count carries little meaning. Trimming removed 7 bases from V and 1 base from J; junction bases left unmatched: 11. The CDR3 sequence is 16 residues long. Germline V gene data show CDR1 as MDHEN and CDR2 as SYDVKM. This specimen comes from a study of spatial heterogeneity in lung cancer. Study-wide results and caveats: Tumors with more nonsynonymous mutations had more expanded intratumoral alpha and beta TCRs. The study found that ubiquitous and regional expanded TCR counts tracked ubiquitous and regional nonsynonymous mutations, respectively.

Indicated time point: sample taken at primary tumor resection. The donor group consisted of around 66 patients who had untreated, early-stage non-small cell lung cancer. TCRdb fed the 5' RACE reads into MiXCR, producing one record per CDR3 protein. The sample consists of 9,500 to 10,000 distinct CDR3 sequences, less than 7.5% of them appearing once. The receptor was derived from a male donor with early-stage non-small cell lung cancer. V gene TRBV28 combines with J gene TRBJ1-1; TRBD1 matches at 8 bases. The material was lung tumor tissue, obtained at surgery. CDR3 sequence reads: CASIGGRTGRNTEAFF. The CDR3 DNA follows: TGTGCCAGCATCGGAGGCCGGACAGGGAGGAACACTGAAGCTTTCTTT.